The rows below give T cell receptor beta chains drawn from one sample of a study of T-cell memory formation after mild COVID-19. TCRdb used MiXCR to reprocess the 5' RACE reads, holding one entry per CDR3 protein. The table records hundreds of thousands of distinct CDR3 sequences, approximately 19% of them present only once. Material for sequencing was PBMCs or a T cell subset sorted from them (not recorded which). The receptors here all came from an adult woman who had mild COVID-19 (a few samples of this study predate the infection). Cell type and time point are not known. Both conserved end residues are part of each CDR3. D genes are given only for firm matches. Not every row has a clone size; where given, it reads once, few, many or a size class.

>-|TRBJ2-1|TRBV6-5|-
TGTGCCAGCAGTTACGGGCTCAGTCGGGAGCAGTTCTTC
CASSYGLSREQFF
>-|TRBJ2-7|TRBV20-1|many
TGCAGTGCTACCCAGGGTTACGAGCAGTACTTC
CSATQGYEQYF
>-|TRBJ2-3|TRBV12-3/TRBV12-4|-
TGTGCCAGCAGTCCAGGGGGGACTACAACTACGCAGTATTTT
CASSPGGTTTTQYF
>-|TRBJ1-2|TRBV4-2|-
TGTGCCAGCAGCCCCCCCATGGGTTATGGCTACACCTTC
CASSPPMGYGYTF
>-|TRBJ2-2|TRBV5-1|-
TGCGCCAGCAGCTTGCCCCAGAGGACCGGGGAGCTGTTTTTT
CASSLPQRTGELFF
>TRBD1|TRBJ2-5|TRBV2|-
TGTGCCAGCAGTGAAGCCCGGGACAGGGGGCTGTCAGAGACCCAGTACTTC
CASSEARDRGLSETQYF
>-|TRBJ1-3|TRBV28|-
TGTGCCAGCAGTCTTCCGCAGAGCTCTGGAAACACCATATATTTT
CASSLPQSSGNTIYF
>-|TRBJ1-1|TRBV7-8|few
TGTGCCAGCAGCCAAGCCTTGTTCGGGCGGAACACTGAAGCTTTCTTT
CASSQALFGRNTEAFF
>-|TRBJ2-3|TRBV12-3/TRBV12-4|few
TGTGCCAGCAGTTTGGCCAGGGCGGCAGATACGCAGTATTTT
CASSLARAADTQYF
>-|TRBJ2-2|TRBV7-6|-
TGTGCCAGCAGCTTTAGAATGACGGGACACCACACCGGGGAGCTGTTTTTT
CASSFRMTGHHTGELFF
>-|TRBJ1-1|TRBV10-3|-
TGTGCCATCAGTACCCCGGGGGGGCTGGACACTGAAGCTTTCTTT
CAISTPGGLDTEAFF
>TRBD1|TRBJ2-3|TRBV15|-
TGTGCCACCAGCAGCCTTACAGGGGGTCGCACAGATACGCAGTATTTT
CATSSLTGGRTDTQYF
>TRBD1|TRBJ2-3|TRBV24-1|few
TGTGCCACCAGGACAGGGGGCACAGATACGCAGTATTTT
CATRTGGTDTQYF
>-|TRBJ2-1|TRBV7-9|many
TGTGCCAGCAGCCCGACTCCGCAGGGAACCTACAATGAGCAGTTCTTC
CASSPTPQGTYNEQFF
>TRBD2|TRBJ2-1|TRBV5-6|-
TGTGCCAGCAGCTTACTAGCGACCTACAATGAGCAGTTCTTC
CASSLLATYNEQFF
>-|TRBJ2-3|TRBV9|few
TGTGCCAGCAGCGTAGGAAGCACCGGGCATACGCAGTATTTT
CASSVGSTGHTQYF
>-|TRBJ2-7|TRBV6-5|-
TGTGCCAGCAGCCACAGCCGAGGGACGAACCACGAGCAGTACTTC
CASSHSRGTNHEQYF
>TRBD2|TRBJ2-1|TRBV24-1|-
TGTGCCACCAGTGATTCGAATAATCCCGGGACTAGCGGGAGTGGATCCTACAATGAGCAGTTCTTC
CATSDSNNPGTSGSGSYNEQFF
>-|TRBJ2-1|TRBV7-9|few
TGTGCCGGGTACACCCACAATGAGCAGTTCTTC
CAGYTHNEQFF
>TRBD1|TRBJ2-1|TRBV5-1|-
TGCGCCAGCAGCCCAGGGGGCCTCTACAATGAGCAGTTCTTC
CASSPGGLYNEQFF
>-|TRBJ2-7|TRBV5-5|-
TGTGCCAGCAGCTCCCCTGACTCCTCCTACGAGCAGTACTTC
CASSSPDSSYEQYF
>-|TRBJ1-5|TRBV6-2/TRBV6-3|-
TGTGCCAGCAGTTACTCCGGTGGGGCGAGGAGTCATCAGCCCCAGCATTTT
CASSYSGGARSHQPQHF
>TRBD2|TRBJ2-5|TRBV10-3|few
TGTGCCATCAGAAGGACTCTCGGACTAGCGGGAGAAGAGACCCAGTACTTC
CAIRRTLGLAGEETQYF
>TRBD1|TRBJ2-7|TRBV12-3/TRBV12-4|few
TGTGCCAGCAGAAAGCGGGGGACAGGGGACTCCTACGAGCAGTACTTC
CASRKRGTGDSYEQYF
>-|TRBJ1-6|TRBV27|few
TGTGCCAGCAGTTGGGGGACACCGTATTCACCCCTCCACTTT
CASSWGTPYSPLHF